The rows below give T cell receptor beta chains drawn from one sample of a study of T cells after yellow fever vaccination. TCRdb redid the calling of the 5' RACE reads with MiXCR, one entry per CDR3 protein. Among some 350,000 distinct CDR3 sequences, 6.2% were seen once, and the ten largest hold about 15%. The sample in question was PBMCs, obtained 5 days after the yellow fever booster vaccination. The origin of the receptors is a young man who received the YFV17D yellow fever vaccine. CDR3s include the opening cysteine and the closing phenylalanine or tryptophan. The D gene is left open where the match is weak.

j_call	d_call	v_call	cdr3_aa
TRBJ1-2	.	TRBV11-2	CASSSTGYYGYTF
TRBJ2-6	TRBD1	TRBV7-2	CASSQTGVGANVLTF
TRBJ1-2	.	TRBV6-4	CASSDRRGLGYGYTF
TRBJ2-1	TRBD2	TRBV20-1	CSARDVLAAFYNEQFF
TRBJ2-3	.	TRBV29-1	CSVGSLSTDTQYF
TRBJ2-3	.	TRBV6-4	CASSPALSTDTQYF
TRBJ2-3	.	TRBV7-7	CASSLALEGASDTQYF
TRBJ1-6	.	TRBV7-9	CASSLGVWESGNSPLHF
TRBJ2-3	.	TRBV27	CASSLPQGPGYF
TRBJ1-5	.	TRBV29-1	CSVEGGYNQPQHF
TRBJ2-1	TRBD2	TRBV27	CASRRTSGISYNEQFF
TRBJ2-1	.	TRBV6-5	CASSSPNSGEREQFF
TRBJ1-1	.	TRBV18	CASSPASDWHTEAFF
TRBJ1-1	.	TRBV7-3	CASSLSPQGTEAFF
TRBJ2-5	TRBD2	TRBV29-1	CSVEKQRGQETQYF
TRBJ2-1	.	TRBV4-3	CASSLYAGSSYNEQFF
TRBJ2-3	.	TRBV7-9	CASSFRSLTGTSDTQYF
TRBJ2-4	.	TRBV25-1	CASSETGKNIQYF
TRBJ2-7	TRBD1	TRBV12-3/TRBV12-4	CASSPPPWTGGIYEQYF
TRBJ2-1	TRBD2	TRBV19	CASRQRASGDEQFF
TRBJ2-1	TRBD2	TRBV27	CASNLGLGLGNEQFF
TRBJ2-5	TRBD2	TRBV20-1	CCARDPLAGAQETQYF
TRBJ2-1	TRBD1	TRBV5-4	CASSLGRTGVHEQFF
TRBJ2-6	.	TRBV6-5	CASSYGSNSGANVLTF
TRBJ2-5	.	TRBV6-2/TRBV6-3	CASSYTGETQYF
TRBJ2-7	.	TRBV20-1	CCASSQGLDYEQYF
TRBJ2-3	.	TRBV12-3/TRBV12-4	CASTPGLHSSTDTQYF
TRBJ1-5	.	TRBV6-2/TRBV6-3	CASSYGLNGAQHF
TRBJ2-1	TRBD2	TRBV7-2	CASSFRLAGNEQFF
TRBJ1-5	.	TRBV12-3/TRBV12-4	CASSLTGRGQPQHF
TRBJ2-7	.	TRBV7-9	CASSEDSLEAYEQYF
TRBJ2-5	.	TRBV4-3	CASSLERSAEAQYF
TRBJ2-3	TRBD2	TRBV25-1	CASIPSGRYSTQYF
TRBJ2-1	.	TRBV20-1	CSVSPAVEQFF
TRBJ1-3	.	TRBV18	CASSPSAGDGNTIYF
TRBJ2-1	TRBD2	TRBV6-2/TRBV6-3	CASSYSPSQIEGGSYNEQFF
TRBJ2-7	TRBD2	TRBV5-6	CASSRTSGPPRREQYF
TRBJ2-7	.	TRBV5-6	CASSSLTTGDTSYEQYF
TRBJ2-7	.	TRBV7-2	CASSFRDGNYEQYF
TRBJ2-3	TRBD1	TRBV20-1	CSARDPDRGDTQYF
TRBJ2-5	.	TRBV28	CASPSGAGEETQYF
TRBJ2-3	.	TRBV20-1	CTPAEASTDTQYF
TRBJ2-3	.	TRBV4-3	CASSQYAGTDTQYF
TRBJ2-2	.	TRBV6-1	CASSQPSTGELFF
TRBJ2-1	TRBD1	TRBV5-6	CASSLDRGTFYEQFF
TRBJ2-1	.	TRBV20-1	CSANGFIDEQFF
TRBJ2-1	.	TRBV7-6	CASSAGPGTVEQFF
TRBJ2-5	.	TRBV6-2/TRBV6-3	CASREGMMATRETQYF
TRBJ2-5	.	TRBV25-1	CASNGMTPTQETQYF
TRBJ2-1	.	TRBV7-6	CASSNSGKSSYNEQFF
TRBJ1-2	.	TRBV20-1	CSATGTENYGYTF
TRBJ2-3	TRBD2	TRBV7-9	CASSYGEGREYF
TRBJ2-1	.	TRBV12-3/TRBV12-4	CASSLRANNEQFF
TRBJ2-1	TRBD1	TRBV15	CATSRDRDRVDEQFF